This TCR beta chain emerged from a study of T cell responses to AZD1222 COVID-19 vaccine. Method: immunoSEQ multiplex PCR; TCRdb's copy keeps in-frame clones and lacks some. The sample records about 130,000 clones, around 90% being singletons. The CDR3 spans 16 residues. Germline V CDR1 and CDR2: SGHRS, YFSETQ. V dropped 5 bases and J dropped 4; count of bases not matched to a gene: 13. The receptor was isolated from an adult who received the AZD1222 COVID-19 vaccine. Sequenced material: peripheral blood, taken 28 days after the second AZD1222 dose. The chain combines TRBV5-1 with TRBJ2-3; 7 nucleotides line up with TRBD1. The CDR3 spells CASRLGGLISADTQYF. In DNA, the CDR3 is TGCGCCAGCAGGCTAGGGGGCCTCATTTCCGCAGATACGCAGTATTTT.